The 12 T cell receptor beta chains below all came from one sample that was sequenced in a study of post-analysis software for immune sequencing data. General study points: Patients showed TRBV5-6, TRBV5-1 and TRBV20-1 among roughly five TRBV segments more frequent than in controls.

Unique-molecular-identifier-tagged TCR beta cDNA libraries were used. One entry per CDR3 protein, called by TCRdb with MiXCR from the PCR reads. The sample includes under 900,000 distinct CDR3 sequences, roughly 50% of them seen just once. These receptors have no identified antigens. Sample: blood. All receptors come from a girl between 10 and 17 years old with multiple sclerosis.

This sequence joins TRBV19 and TRBJ1-1; D uncertain. Trimming cost V 1 base and J 4 bases, with 4 bases left between them. Germline V gene lookup returns CDR1 LNHDA and CDR2 SQIVND (reference sequence). The CDR3 has 12 residues. DNA of the CDR3: TGTGCCAGTAGTATAGGTCTCACTGAAGCTTTCTTT. As protein: CASSIGLTEAFF.

This clonotype was recorded a few times. V is TRBV10-3 and J is TRBJ1-1, with 7 bases that match TRBD1. Germline CDR1 and CDR2: ENHRY and SYGVKD. The ends lost 10 bases at V and 4 bases at J; junction bases unmatched: 9. The CDR3 is made up of 13 amino acids. This CDR3 reads CATQGQEGTEAFF. The CDR3 DNA reads as TGTGCCACCCAAGGACAGGAAGGCACTGAAGCTTTCTTT.

Points on this clonotype: The junction and the germline gene differ at one end; a read error may be behind it. The rearrangement joins TRBV12-5 to TRBJ2-1, with a possible D match to TRBD2 (5 bases). CDR3 length: 13 residues. Germline assignment: CDR1 LGHNT and CDR2 FRNRAP. The CDR3 region has the DNA TGTGCTAGTGGTTTTTCCAACGGGAATGGGCAGTTCTTC. Translation: CASGFSNGNGQFF.

The chain is built from TRBV27 and TRBJ2-7; possible D gene TRBD2, 7 bases. This CDR3 contains 13 residues. Trimming removed 3 bases at V and 6 bases at J, with 12 bases between. Per germline, CDR1 MNHEY and CDR2 SMNVEV (reference sequence). The CDR3 DNA is TGTGCCAGCAGTTTGAAGGGGGGGCGCGAGCAGTACTTC. This gives the protein CASSLKGGREQYF.

This rearrangement joins TRBV5-1 to TRBJ2-3; TRBD1 might be the D (6 bases). V lost 4 bases and J 2 bases, leaving 17 bases between the germline ends. CDR1 is SGHRS and CDR2 is YFSETQ in the germline V gene. The CDR3 is made up of 16 amino acids. CDR3 nucleotide sequence: TGCGCCAGCAGCAGAACCGGGACATCGACCACAGATACGCAGTATTTT. Its protein is CASSRTGTSTTDTQYF. Looking up the rest from reference TRBV5-1 and TRBJ2-3 gives the full variable domain: KAGVTQTPRYLIKTRGQQVTLSCSPISGHRSVSWYQQTPGQGLQFLFEYFSETQRNKGNFPGRFSGRQFSNSRSEMNVSTLELGDSALYLCASSRTGTSTTDTQYFGPGTRLTVL.

The sample holds one count of this clonotype. The chain combines TRBV7-3 with TRBJ2-1, with TRBD2 identical over 10 bases. The CDR3 covers 16 residues. CDR1 and CDR2 from the germline V gene are SGHTA and FQGTGA. With 4 bases clipped from V and 2 bases from J, the junction kept 5 bases outside the gene matches. CDR3 protein: CASSSRSGRAYNEQFF. DNA for the CDR3: TGTGCCAGCAGCTCTCGAAGCGGGAGGGCCTACAATGAGCAGTTCTTC.

The CDR3, as DNA: TGTGCCAGCAAAACACGCAACTATGGCTACACCTTC. Its translation is CASKTRNYGYTF. V gene TRBV12-3 or TRBV12-4 combines with J gene TRBJ1-2, with D uncertain. This CDR3 is 12 amino acids long. V lost 7 bases and J 2 bases, leaving 8 bases between the germline ends.

This clonotype was seen more than once but under ten times. The V and J genes are TRBV21-1 and TRBJ2-7; the D segment call TRBD1 is taken from the table without a DNA check. TRBV21-1 is classified as a pseudogene. This CDR3 comprises 14 residues. CDR3 region: CASSARDSSYEQYF. The CDR3 nucleotides are TGTGCCAGCAGCGCCCGGGACAGCTCCTACGAGCAGTACTTC.

This clonotype was recorded a few times. The V gene is TRBV27, the J gene TRBJ2-1; maybe TRBD1 (5 bases). From germline, CDR1 is MNHEY and CDR2 SMNVEV (reference sequence). This CDR3 has 15 amino acids. V was shortened by 0 bases and J by 5 bases, with 11 bases between the two germline ends. The CDR3 region has the DNA TGTGCCAGCAGTTTATCAGGGGCTTGGGACAATGAGCAGTTCTTC. This translates into CASSLSGAWDNEQFF.

This clonotype was seen only a few times. The chain joins TRBV5-1 to TRBJ2-4; the D is unclear. The CDR3 runs to 17 residues. CDR1 is SGHRS and CDR2 is YFSETQ in the germline V gene. Trimming pared 0 bases from V and 0 bases from J, leaving 13 bases between. Written as DNA, the CDR3 is TGCGCCAGCAGCTTGGGGACCACCCACCCAGCCAAAAACATTCAGTACTTC. Translation: CASSLGTTHPAKNIQYF. The full variable domain, its missing parts supplied by reference TRBV5-1 and TRBJ2-4, is KAGVTQTPRYLIKTRGQQVTLSCSPISGHRSVSWYQQTPGQGLQFLFEYFSETQRNKGNFPGRFSGRQFSNSRSEMNVSTLELGDSALYLCASSLGTTHPAKNIQYFGAGTRLSVL.

This clonotype was detected only a few times. The rearrangement uses TRBV6-1 and TRBJ2-7; TRBD1 matches 8 bases. The V gene's germline CDR1 is MNHNS and CDR2 SASEGT. The trim removed 7 bases at V and 4 bases at J, leaving 3 bases unmatched. The CDR3 runs to 12 residues. CDR3 loop: CASTRGRYEQYF. CDR3 sequence (DNA): TGTGCCAGCACCAGGGGGCGGTACGAGCAGTACTTC.

The chain carries TRBV6-5 and TRBJ1-6; perhaps TRBD1 as D (5 bases). CDR3 size: 17 residues. The V gene's germline CDR1 is MNHEY and CDR2 SVGAGI. The ends were cut back, 4 bases at V and 0 bases at J, with 13 bases in the middle. CDR3 sequence: CASSSPRQSSYNSPLHF. DNA of the CDR3: TGTGCCAGCAGTTCACCAAGACAGAGCTCCTATAATTCACCCCTCCACTTT.